A selection of T cell receptor beta chains follows, all from one sample in a study of T cells in Graves' hyperthyroidism and ophthalmopathy. TCRdb fed the multiplex PCR reads into MiXCR, producing one record per CDR3 protein. The table includes roughly 500,000 distinct CDR3 sequences, 11% to 15% detected once. The sequenced sample was blood. The receptors shown here come from a woman aged 25 to 39 with Graves' hyperthyroidism that later progressed to Graves' ophthalmopathy. Each CDR3 is given with its conserved first and last residue. The D gene is left open where the match is weak.

D: NA
length: 15
V: TRBV28
J: TRBJ2-7
CDR3: CASSRYPRTSREQYF

D: NA
length: 15
V: TRBV12-3/TRBV12-4
J: TRBJ1-2
CDR3: CASTPQEAASYGYTF

D: TRBD1
length: 11
V: TRBV7-9
J: TRBJ2-7
CDR3: CASTWTGEQYF

D: NA
length: 15
V: TRBV24-1
J: TRBJ2-6
CDR3: CATSDPGVGANVLTF

D: NA
length: 17
V: TRBV28
J: TRBJ2-7
CDR3: CASTTPPRFYSGGEQYF

D: TRBD2
length: 15
V: TRBV7-3
J: TRBJ2-3
CDR3: CASSLSGRKGDTQYF

D: TRBD2
length: 15
V: TRBV6-2/TRBV6-3
J: TRBJ2-5
CDR3: CASSYSRGSSETQYF

D: NA
length: 12
V: TRBV20-1
J: TRBJ1-2
CDR3: CSAWGGGGGYTF

D: TRBD1
length: 20
V: TRBV11-2
J: TRBJ2-1
CDR3: CASSTNRVTGDSRSYNEQFF

D: NA
length: 13
V: TRBV15
J: TRBJ1-1
CDR3: CATSRDPGTEAFF

D: NA
length: 16
V: TRBV5-1
J: TRBJ2-2
CDR3: CASSLAGGIGTGELFF

D: NA
length: 18
V: TRBV6-6
J: TRBJ2-5
CDR3: CASSYSMPRASAQETQYF

D: NA
length: 14
V: TRBV5-8
J: TRBJ2-7
CDR3: CASSSGGLYYEQYF

D: TRBD1
length: 14
V: TRBV10-3
J: TRBJ2-2
CDR3: CAIRAGGETGELFF

D: TRBD2
length: 17
V: TRBV28
J: TRBJ2-2
CDR3: CASRLTSGRARTGELFF

D: NA
length: 14
V: TRBV9
J: TRBJ2-7
CDR3: CASSARDKSYEQYF

D: TRBD1
length: 14
V: TRBV2
J: TRBJ2-7
CDR3: CASSRDREGYEQYF

D: TRBD1
length: 13
V: TRBV24-1
J: TRBJ1-2
CDR3: CATSRDSNYGYTF

D: TRBD1
length: 16
V: TRBV6-2/TRBV6-3
J: TRBJ1-1
CDR3: CASSNHPGQGRTEAFF

D: TRBD2
length: 14
V: TRBV20-1
J: TRBJ2-7
CDR3: CSVTTASGAYEQYF

D: NA
length: 12
V: TRBV12-3/TRBV12-4
J: TRBJ1-2
CDR3: CASGVRGAGYTF

D: TRBD1
length: 16
V: TRBV14
J: TRBJ1-1
CDR3: CASSLQTGKGLTEAFF

D: NA
length: 15
V: TRBV20-1
J: TRBJ1-4
CDR3: CSAPQSTGTNEKLFF

D: TRBD2
length: 14
V: TRBV10-3
J: TRBJ2-7
CDR3: CAISESGGGSEQYF

D: NA
length: 15
V: TRBV2
J: TRBJ1-6
CDR3: CASSEGQLWNSPLHF

D: TRBD1
length: 15
V: TRBV12-3/TRBV12-4
J: TRBJ2-3
CDR3: CASSLGDSLTDTQYF

D: NA
length: 12
V: TRBV29-1
J: TRBJ2-7
CDR3: CSVYGRADEQYF

D: NA
length: 14
V: TRBV30
J: TRBJ1-4
CDR3: CAWTPSGTNEKLFF